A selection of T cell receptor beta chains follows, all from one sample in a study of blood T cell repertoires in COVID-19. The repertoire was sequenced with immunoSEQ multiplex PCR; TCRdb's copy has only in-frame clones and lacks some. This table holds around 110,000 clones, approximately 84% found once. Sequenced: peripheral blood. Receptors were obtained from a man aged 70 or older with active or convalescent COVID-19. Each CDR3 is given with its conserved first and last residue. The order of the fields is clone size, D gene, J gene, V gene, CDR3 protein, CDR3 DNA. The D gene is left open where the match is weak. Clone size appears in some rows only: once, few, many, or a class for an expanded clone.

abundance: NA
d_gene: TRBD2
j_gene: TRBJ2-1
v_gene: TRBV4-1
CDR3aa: CASSSRGSGRAYNEQFF
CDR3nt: TGCGCCAGCAGCTCCCGGGGGAGCGGGAGGGCCTACAATGAGCAGTTCTTC

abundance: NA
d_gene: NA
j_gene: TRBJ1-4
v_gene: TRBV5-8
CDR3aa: CASSGAVRGKLFF
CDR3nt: TGTGCCAGCAGCGGCGCCGTTAGGGGGAAACTGTTTTTT

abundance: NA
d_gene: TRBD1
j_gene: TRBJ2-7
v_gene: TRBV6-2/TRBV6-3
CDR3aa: CASSLGQGTSYEQYF
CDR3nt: TGTGCCAGCAGTTTGGGACAGGGCACCTCCTACGAGCAGTACTTC

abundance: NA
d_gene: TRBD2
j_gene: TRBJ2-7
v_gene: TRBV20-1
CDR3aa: CSASGGSSGAYEQYF
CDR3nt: TGCAGTGCTAGTGGGGGTTCGAGCGGGGCCTACGAGCAGTACTTC

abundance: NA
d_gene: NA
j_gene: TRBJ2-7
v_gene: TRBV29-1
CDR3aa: CSVVDSPSYEQYF
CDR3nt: TGCAGCGTGGTTGACAGCCCCTCCTACGAGCAGTACTTC

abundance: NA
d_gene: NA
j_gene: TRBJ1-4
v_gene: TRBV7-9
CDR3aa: CASSFEWSELFF
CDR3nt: TGTGCCAGCAGCTTTGAGTGGAGCGAACTGTTTTTT

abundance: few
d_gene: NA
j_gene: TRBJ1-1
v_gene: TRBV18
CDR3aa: CATSTFTGNTEAFF
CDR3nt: TGTGCCACCTCTACTTTTACAGGGAACACTGAAGCTTTCTTT

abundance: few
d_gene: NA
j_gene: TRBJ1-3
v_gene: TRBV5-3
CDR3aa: CARSFTDSGNTIYF
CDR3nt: TGTGCCAGAAGCTTTACAGACTCTGGAAACACCATATATTTT

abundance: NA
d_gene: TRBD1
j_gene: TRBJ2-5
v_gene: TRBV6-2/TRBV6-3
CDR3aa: CASSSGTGRGETQYF
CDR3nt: TGTGCCAGCAGTTCCGGGACAGGGAGGGGAGAGACCCAGTACTTC

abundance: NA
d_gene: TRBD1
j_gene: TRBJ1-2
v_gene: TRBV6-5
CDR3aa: CASRDREAYGYTF
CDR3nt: TGTGCCAGCAGAGACAGGGAGGCCTATGGCTACACCTTC

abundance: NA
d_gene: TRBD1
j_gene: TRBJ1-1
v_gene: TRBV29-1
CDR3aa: CSVGGTGTEAFF
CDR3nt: TGCAGCGTTGGTGGGACAGGGACTGAAGCTTTCTTT

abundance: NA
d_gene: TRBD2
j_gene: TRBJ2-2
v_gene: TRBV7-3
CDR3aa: CASSPTSARNTGELFF
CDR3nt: TGTGCCAGCAGCCCCACTAGCGCCCGTAACACCGGGGAGCTGTTTTTT

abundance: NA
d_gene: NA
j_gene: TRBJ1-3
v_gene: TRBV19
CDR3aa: CASTAVGVPSSGNTIYF
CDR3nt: TGTGCCAGTACCGCGGTCGGGGTCCCGAGCTCTGGAAACACCATATATTTT

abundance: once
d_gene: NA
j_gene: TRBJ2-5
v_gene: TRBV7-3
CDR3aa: CASSLDRETQYF
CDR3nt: TGTGCCAGCAGCTTAGATCGGGAGACCCAGTACTTC

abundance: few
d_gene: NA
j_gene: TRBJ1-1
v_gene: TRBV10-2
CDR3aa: CASSQGGFTEAFF
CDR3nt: TGCGCCAGCAGCCAAGGGGGTTTCACTGAAGCTTTCTTT

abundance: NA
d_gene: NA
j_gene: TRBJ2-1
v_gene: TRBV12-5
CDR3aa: CASGPTFRDEQFF
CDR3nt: TGTGCTAGTGGTCCCACTTTCCGGGATGAGCAGTTCTTC

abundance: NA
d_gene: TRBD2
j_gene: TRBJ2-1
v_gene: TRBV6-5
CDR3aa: CASRNRGGYNEQFF
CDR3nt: TGTGCCAGCAGGAATCGGGGGGGCTACAATGAGCAGTTCTTC

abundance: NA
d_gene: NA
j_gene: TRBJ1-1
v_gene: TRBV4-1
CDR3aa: CASSQLTGYSFKTEAFF
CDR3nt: TGCGCCAGCAGCCAGCTCACAGGGTATAGTTTTAAGACTGAAGCTTTCTTT

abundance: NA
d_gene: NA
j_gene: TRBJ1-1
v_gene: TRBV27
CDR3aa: CASSLGSVYRNTEAFF
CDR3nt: TGTGCCAGCAGTTTGGGGAGCGTTTACAGGAACACTGAAGCTTTCTTT